This T cell receptor (beta chain) was captured by sequencing in a study of blood T cells in healthy people across ages. A second about 6 to 12 cycle PCR used barcoded and J-beta primers. TCRdb itself ran the 5' RACE reads through MiXCR, one entry per CDR3 protein. The profile covers approximately 820,000 distinct CDR3 sequences, with under 45% appearing a single time and 15% to 25% taken by the ten largest. Germline V gene data show CDR1 as MNHNY and CDR2 as SVGAGI (reference sequence). Unmatched junction bases numbered 10, after V lost 4 bases and J lost 6 bases. The CDR3 is 16 residues long. The sequenced material came from blood. The genes are TRBV6-6 and TRBJ2-3; 10 nucleotides agree with TRBD2. The receptor was isolated from a man aged 55 to 70 in good health. This CDR3 is CASSSPLAGDLDTQYF. The CDR3 bases are TGTGCCAGCAGTTCCCCTCTAGCGGGGGACTTGGATACGCAGTATTTT.